A single sample gave rise to the 32 T cell receptor beta chains below, sequenced in a study of cytomegalovirus exposure and HLA in healthy donors. The PCR made use of 60 Vbeta and 13 Jbeta primers. Sequencing used immunoSEQ multiplex PCR; TCRdb keeps in-frame clones, though not all of them. The sample includes about 170,000 clones, around four fifths seen only once; the top ten take around 3.1%. Input material: PBMCs. These TCRs come from a female donor in good health and CMV-seronegative.

V is TRBV4-1 and J is TRBJ1-1; D call uncertain. V shed 0 bases and J shed 4 bases, with 9 bases lying between them. This CDR3 contains 14 residues. Looked up from germline, CDR1 is MGHRA and CDR2 is YSYEKL. The CDR3, as DNA: TGCGCCAGCAGCCAAGACTCAGGTGTCACTGAAGCTTTCTTT. It yields the protein CASSQDSGVTEAFF.

The V call is TRBV18, the J call TRBJ2-5; perhaps TRBD1 as D (5 bases). Germline V gives CDR1 KGHSH, CDR2 LQKENI. The V and J ends lost 1 base and 5 bases respectively, with 14 bases between them. The CDR3 is 15 amino acids. Here the CDR3 DNA reads TGTGCCAGCTCACCACAGGCCTCCAAGGGGGAGACCCAGTACTTC. This codes for CASSPQASKGETQYF.

This rearrangement joins TRBV19 to TRBJ1-5, with TRBD1 identical over 9 bases. Germline V gene data show CDR1 as LNHDA and CDR2 as SQIVND (reference sequence). Unmatched junction bases numbered 8, after V lost 3 bases and J lost 8 bases. The CDR3 is 15 residues long. The CDR3 loop reads CASSIQDRGAEPQHF. For the CDR3, the DNA is TGTGCCAGTAGTATTCAAGACAGGGGGGCCGAGCCCCAGCATTTT.

Only a few counts were recorded for this clone. Other DNA variants within this sample encode the same CDR3. The V call is TRBV15, the J call TRBJ1-1; tentative D call: TRBD1 (5 bases). CDR1 is LNHNV and CDR2 is YYDKDF in the germline V gene (reference sequence). The V gene lost 0 bases and the J gene lost 0 bases, with 8 bases spanning the gap. The CDR3 spans 15 residues. The CDR3 sequence is CATSRDRGLNTEAFF. Here the CDR3 DNA reads TGTGCCACCAGCAGAGATCGGGGGTTGAACACTGAAGCTTTCTTT. The complete variable domain, with remaining parts taken from reference TRBV15 and TRBJ1-1, reads DAMVIQNPRYQVTQFGKPVTLSCSQTLNHNVMYWYQQKSSQAPKLLFHYYDKDFNNEADTPDNFQSRRPNTSFCFLDIRSPGLGDTAMYLCATSRDRGLNTEAFFGQGTRLTVV.

The chain combines TRBV13 with TRBJ1-6; 8 bases agree with TRBD1. The trim removed 4 bases at V and 6 bases at J, leaving 5 bases unmatched. CDR3 length equals 15 residues. Looked up from germline, CDR1 is PRHDT and CDR2 is FYEKMQ (reference sequence). The CDR3, as DNA: TGTGCCAGCAGCTCGGGACAGGCCCGTAATTCACCCCTCCACTTT. It codes for CASSSGQARNSPLHF.

The J gene is TRBJ2-1, the V gene TRBV27, with 7 nucleotides matching TRBD2. After removal of 10 bases from V and 0 bases from J, the junction contained 9 bases not matched to a gene. The CDR3 loop spans 15 amino acids. Germline values: CDR1 MNHEY, CDR2 SMNVEV (reference sequence). The CDR3 nucleotides are TGTGCCACCAACCGAGCGGGAAGCTCCTACAATGAGCAGTTCTTC. Amino acids: CATNRAGSSYNEQFF.

The gene calls are TRBV21-1 and TRBJ2-7; the D call of TRBD2 is as the table states it, not checked on the DNA. TRBV21-1 constitutes a pseudogene. The CDR3 has 17 amino acids. In DNA form, the CDR3 reads TGTGCCAGCAGCAAAGCCCCCCGCGGGAGGGCCCTCTACGAGCAGTACTTC. Protein: CASSKAPRGRALYEQYF.

The rearrangement links TRBV6-1 to TRBJ2-7, with D perhaps matching TRBD2 (5 bases). Germline CDR1 and CDR2: MNHNS and SASEGT. Trimming shortened V by 8 bases and J by 1 base, and 18 bases separated the two germline ends. The CDR3 runs to 15 residues. This CDR3 is CASSKGASGSYEQYF. CDR3 bases: TGTGCCAGCTCGAAGGGAGCGTCGGGGTCCTACGAGCAGTACTTC.

The gene calls are TRBV30 and TRBJ2-3; TRBD1 agrees at 8 bases. This CDR3 region has 15 residues. V shed 0 bases and J 2 bases; nucleotides not matched to a gene: 4. Germline lookup yields CDR1 GTSNPN and CDR2 SVGIG (reference sequence). Here the CDR3 reads CAWSVGQGFTDTQYF. CDR3 bases: TGTGCCTGGAGTGTAGGACAGGGTTTCACAGATACGCAGTATTTT.

The CDR3 loop is CASSSGQGAPYEQYF. The CDR3 DNA follows: TGTGCCAGCAGTTCGGGACAGGGTGCCCCCTACGAGCAGTACTTC. The chain employs TRBV27 and TRBJ2-7; 9 nucleotides align to TRBD1. The CDR3 spans 15 residues. V was pared by 4 bases and J by 2 bases, with 6 bases of the junction left unmatched. CDR1 and CDR2 from the germline V gene are MNHEY and SMNVEV (reference sequence).

V and J are TRBV6-1 and TRBJ1-5; TRBD1 aligns across 7 bases. Germline CDR1 MNHNS, CDR2 SASEGT. CDR3 length equals 16 residues. Trimming at V came to 2 bases and at J to 5 bases, leaving 9 bases not matched to a gene. The CDR3 DNA reads TGTGCCAGCAGTGAATACGACGACAGGGCAGATCAGCCCCAGCATTTT. Translating it yields CASSEYDDRADQPQHF.

Ten or more counts support this clone. The V gene is TRBV11-1, the J gene TRBJ2-1; 9 nucleotides agree with TRBD2. The CDR3 has 14 amino acids. V lost 8 bases to trimming and J lost 5 bases; unmatched junction nucleotides: 7. The germline CDR1 and CDR2 sequences are SGHAT and FQDESV (reference sequence). As DNA, the CDR3 is TGTGCCAGCTTGGCGGGAGGGCATAACAATGAGCAGTTCTTC. Translating gives CASLAGGHNNEQFF.

The V call is TRBV21-1, the J call TRBJ2-2; TRBD1, the table's D call, was not compared with the DNA. TRBV21-1 corresponds to a pseudogene. This CDR3 has 12 residues. CDR3 in amino acids: CARGIRDGELFF. In nucleotides, the CDR3 is TGTGCCAGAGGAATCAGGGACGGGGAGCTGTTTTTT.

Here the CDR3 DNA reads TGTGCCAGTAGTATCTCTCCTAGCGGGTACTCCTACAATGAGCAGTTCTTC. This translates into CASSISPSGYSYNEQFF. The chain uses TRBV19 and TRBJ2-1; TRBD2 matches 8 bases. This CDR3 region has 17 residues. Germline CDR1 LNHDA, CDR2 SQIVND (reference sequence). The ends lost 3 bases at V and 0 bases at J; junction bases unmatched: 7.

This clone was detected a few times. V and J are TRBV5-1 and TRBJ2-5; the match to TRBD2 covers 10 bases. V trimming: 0 bases; J trimming: 0 bases; junction bases outside the gene matches: 2. This CDR3 is built from 16 residues. Germline loops: CDR1 SGHRS, CDR2 YFSETQ. The CDR3 DNA is TGCGCCAGCAGCTTGGTACTAGCGGGGTACCAAGAGACCCAGTACTTC. Its protein is CASSLVLAGYQETQYF.

The chain carries TRBV25-1 and TRBJ2-1, with D tentatively TRBD2 (5 bases). Trimming removed 6 bases at V and 8 bases at J, with 23 bases between. Looked up from germline, CDR1 is MGHDK and CDR2 is SYGVNS. CDR3 length: 16 residues. The CDR3 DNA follows: TGTGCCAGCAGCAAGCCCTTTAACACTAGACCTGATGAGCAGTTCTTC. The encoded protein is CASSKPFNTRPDEQFF.

This chain connects TRBV30 to TRBJ1-1; D unclear. Germline V gene lookup returns CDR1 GTSNPN and CDR2 SVGIG (reference sequence). The CDR3 extends over 14 amino acids. Between the trimmed V and J ends, which lost 5 bases and 5 bases, there was a span of 18 bases. CDR3 in DNA: TGTGCCTGGCTCTCCGTACGGTTAGATACTGAAGCTTTCTTT. Amino acid sequence: CAWLSVRLDTEAFF.

The chain is built from TRBV15 and TRBJ1-1, with 12 bases matching TRBD1. Per germline, CDR1 LNHNV and CDR2 YYDKDF (reference sequence). CDR3 length: 15 residues. After removal of 5 bases from V and 3 bases from J, the junction contained 4 bases not matched to a gene. CDR3 in amino acids: CATSGDRGRDTEAFF. The DNA of the CDR3 is TGTGCCACCAGCGGGGACAGGGGGCGGGACACTGAAGCTTTCTTT.

The V call is TRBV15, the J call TRBJ1-1, with D unresolved. V was shortened by 2 bases and J by 1 base, with 5 bases between the two germline ends. This CDR3 is 13 amino acids long. The germline gives CDR1 LNHNV, CDR2 YYDKDF (reference sequence). The CDR3 DNA is TGTGCCACCAGCAGAAGACAGAACACTGAAGCTTTCTTT. Residues: CATSRRQNTEAFF.

V and J are TRBV29-1 and TRBJ1-1; TRBD1 matches 7 bases. With 2 bases clipped from V and 5 bases from J, the junction kept 8 bases outside the gene matches. CDR1 and CDR2 (germline): SQVTM, ANQGSEA. The CDR3 loop spans 14 amino acids. The CDR3 sequence: CSVELRRGQTEAFF. CDR3 DNA: TGCAGCGTTGAACTACGTAGGGGGCAAACTGAAGCTTTCTTT.

The V call is TRBV7-6, the J call TRBJ1-1, with 7 bases aligning to TRBD1. V was clipped by 5 bases and J by 7 bases; unmatched bases: 7. Looked up from germline, CDR1 is SGHVS and CDR2 is FNYEAQ. The CDR3 extends over 13 amino acids. The DNA for the CDR3 is TGTGCCAGCAGCCTTTTCGACAGGGATGAAGCTTTCTTT. Amino acid sequence: CASSLFDRDEAFF.

The CDR3 region has the DNA TGTGCCAGCAGCCACCGGGACAGCGACACAGATACGCAGTATTTT. Encoded protein: CASSHRDSDTDTQYF. The chain combines TRBV28 with TRBJ2-3; 7 bases align to TRBD1. The ends lost 6 bases at V and 2 bases at J; junction bases unmatched: 8. CDR1 MDHEN and CDR2 SYDVKM come from the germline V gene. The CDR3 spans 15 residues.

The chain links TRBV11-2 to TRBJ1-5, with D tentatively TRBD1 (6 bases). Between the trimmed V and J ends, which lost 5 bases and 5 bases, there was a span of 16 bases. This CDR3 region has 15 residues. Germline CDR1 and CDR2: SGHAT and FQNNGV. CDR3 DNA: TGTGCCAGCAGCACCTTAACAGGGAAAGATCAGCCCCAGCATTTT. This gives the protein CASSTLTGKDQPQHF.

The chain joins TRBV7-8 to TRBJ1-5; 10 bases map to TRBD1. The CDR3 loop spans 17 amino acids. CDR1 and CDR2 (germline): SGHVS, FQNEAQ. The trim removed 4 bases at V and 4 bases at J, leaving 10 bases unmatched. The CDR3 reads CASSSLTGGFGNQPQHF. CDR3 coding DNA: TGTGCCAGCAGCTCCCTGACAGGGGGCTTTGGAAATCAGCCCCAGCATTTT.

The chain has TRBV2 and TRBJ2-3; 7 bases fit TRBD2. The CDR3 extends over 14 amino acids. Trimming removed 11 bases from V and 0 bases from J; junction bases left unmatched: 8. Germline CDR1 reads SNHLY; CDR2 reads FYNNEI. The DNA of the CDR3 is TGTGCCTCCCAATTGGGGGGGAGCACAGATACGCAGTATTTT. Translating it yields CASQLGGSTDTQYF.

J is TRBJ1-2 and V is TRBV10-3; 7 bases agree with TRBD1. Germline V gene sequence: CDR1 ENHRY, CDR2 SYGVKD. This CDR3 is built from 13 residues. The V gene end was trimmed by 10 bases and the J gene end by 4 bases; junction bases not matched to a gene: 9. Here the CDR3 reads CATLTGDGYGYTF. The CDR3 DNA sequence: TGTGCCACCCTAACAGGGGATGGCTATGGCTACACCTTC.

The chain couples TRBV7-3 to TRBJ2-2; a possible D gene is TRBD1 (7 bases). Germline lookup yields CDR1 SGHTA and CDR2 FQGTGA. CDR3 length equals 19 residues. V lost 5 bases and J lost 7, with 29 bases in between. CDR3 region: CASSRKGAGGAGGVGELFF. CDR3 coding DNA: TGTGCCAGCAGCCGAAAGGGGGCTGGCGGGGCCGGGGGTGTCGGGGAGCTGTTTTTT. The entire variable domain, with the rest obtained from reference TRBV7-3 and TRBJ2-2, is as follows: GAGVSQTPSNKVTEKGKYVELRCDPISGHTALYWYRQSLGQGPEFLIYFQGTGAADDSGLPNDRFFAVRPEGSVSTLKIQRTERGDSAVYLCASSRKGAGGAGGVGELFFGEGSRLTVL.

Comment on this clone: Other nucleotide sequences in the sample specify the same CDR3. CDR3 sequence: CASSGSGAQGNQPQHF. In DNA form, the CDR3 reads TGTGCCAGCAGTGGCTCAGGGGCGCAGGGCAATCAGCCCCAGCATTTT. The chain combines TRBV28 with TRBJ1-5, with D possibly being TRBD1 (6 bases). The ends were cut back, 5 bases at V and 2 bases at J, with 16 bases in the middle. Germline V gives CDR1 MDHEN, CDR2 SYDVKM. The CDR3 covers 16 residues.

The chain recombines TRBV5-1 with TRBJ2-7, with 10 bases aligning to TRBD1. The CDR3 is 17 residues long. Germline V gene sequence: CDR1 SGHRS, CDR2 YFSETQ. Trimming at V came to 1 base and at J to 1 base, leaving 8 bases not matched to a gene. CDR3 loop: CASSLLGGTGVSYEQYF. CDR3 bases: TGCGCCAGCAGCTTGCTAGGCGGGACAGGGGTGTCCTACGAGCAGTACTTC.

The chain couples TRBV27 to TRBJ1-1; a possible D gene is TRBD1 (5 bases). The germline gives CDR1 MNHEY, CDR2 SMNVEV (reference sequence). The CDR3 is 15 residues long. The V and J ends lost 7 bases and 2 bases respectively, with 17 bases between them. The CDR3: CASTQYPTVNTEAFF. The CDR3 DNA reads as TGTGCCAGCACTCAATACCCGACAGTAAACACTGAAGCTTTCTTT.

In this sample, this clone turned up once. The chain joins TRBV7-9 to TRBJ2-7; a possible D gene is TRBD1 (6 bases). The CDR3 is made up of 16 amino acids. V lost 8 bases to trimming and J lost 2 bases, with 22 bases between them. Germline CDR1 SEHNR, CDR2 FQNEAQ (reference sequence). This chain's CDR3 is CASPQGGYRSTYEQYF. For the CDR3, the DNA is TGTGCCAGCCCTCAAGGGGGTTACAGGTCCACCTACGAGCAGTACTTC.

The J gene is TRBJ2-7, the V gene TRBV7-7; 12 bases align to TRBD2. Germline CDR1 SSHAT, CDR2 FNYEAQ (reference sequence). J lost 2 bases, V lost 5 bases, and 10 bases had no gene match. The CDR3 loop spans 17 amino acids. The CDR3 reads CASSPRLAGDQTYEQYF. CDR3 nucleotide sequence: TGTGCCAGCAGCCCGAGACTAGCGGGGGACCAAACCTACGAGCAGTACTTC.